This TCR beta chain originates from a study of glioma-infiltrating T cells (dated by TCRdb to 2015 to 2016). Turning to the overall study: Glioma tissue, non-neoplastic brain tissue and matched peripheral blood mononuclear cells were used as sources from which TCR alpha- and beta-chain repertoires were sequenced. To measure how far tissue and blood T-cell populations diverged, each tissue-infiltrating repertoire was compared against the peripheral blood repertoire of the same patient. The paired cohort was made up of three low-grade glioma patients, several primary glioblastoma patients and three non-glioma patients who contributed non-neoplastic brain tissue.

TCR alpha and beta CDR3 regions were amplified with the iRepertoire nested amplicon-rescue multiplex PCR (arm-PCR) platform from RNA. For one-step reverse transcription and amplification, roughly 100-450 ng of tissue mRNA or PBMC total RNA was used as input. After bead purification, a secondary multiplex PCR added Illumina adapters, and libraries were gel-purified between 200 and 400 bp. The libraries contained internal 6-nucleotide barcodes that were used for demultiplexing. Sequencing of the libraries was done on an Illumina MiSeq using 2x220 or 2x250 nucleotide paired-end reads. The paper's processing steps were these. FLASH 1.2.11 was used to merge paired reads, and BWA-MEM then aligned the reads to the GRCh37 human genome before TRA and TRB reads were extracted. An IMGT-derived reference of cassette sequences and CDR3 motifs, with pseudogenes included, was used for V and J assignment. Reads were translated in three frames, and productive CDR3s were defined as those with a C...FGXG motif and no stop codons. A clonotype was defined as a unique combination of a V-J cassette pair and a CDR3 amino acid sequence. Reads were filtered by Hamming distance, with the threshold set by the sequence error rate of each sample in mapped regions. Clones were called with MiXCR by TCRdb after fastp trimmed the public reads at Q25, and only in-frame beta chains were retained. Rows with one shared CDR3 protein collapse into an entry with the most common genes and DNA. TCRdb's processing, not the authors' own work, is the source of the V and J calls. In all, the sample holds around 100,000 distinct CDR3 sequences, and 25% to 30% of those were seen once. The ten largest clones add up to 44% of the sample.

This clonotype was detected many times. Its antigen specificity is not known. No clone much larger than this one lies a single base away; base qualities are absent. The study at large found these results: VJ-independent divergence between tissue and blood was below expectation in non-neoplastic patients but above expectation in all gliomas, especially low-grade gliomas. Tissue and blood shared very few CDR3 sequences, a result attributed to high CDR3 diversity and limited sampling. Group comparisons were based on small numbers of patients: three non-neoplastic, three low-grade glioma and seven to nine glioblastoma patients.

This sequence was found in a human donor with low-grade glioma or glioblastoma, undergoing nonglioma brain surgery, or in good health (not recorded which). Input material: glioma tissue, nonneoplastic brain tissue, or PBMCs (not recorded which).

This receptor has the CDR3 CASCPGGTSQYNEQFF. The bases are TGTGCCAGCTGCCCGGGCGGGACTAGCCAATACAATGAGCAGTTCTTC. The chain is encoded by TRBV27 joined to TRBJ2-1; a stretch of 9 junction bases matches TRBD2. CDR1 MNHEY and CDR2 SMNVEV are derived from the germline V gene (reference sequence). The CDR3 starts with the cysteine, ends with the phenylalanine, and has 16 residues. The read is trimmed to its CDR3 DNA, 48 bases read in frame from base 1. Ends trimmed: V by 8 bases, J by 4 bases; bases unmatched to a gene: 12.